This T cell receptor beta chain was identified in a study of metastatic and nonmetastatic thyroid tumors. As for the study in general: Comparison of repertoires was carried out across blood and tumor or nodule tissue from malignant and benign thyroid patients.

Source study methods: CDR3 differences across clinicopathological groups were used to build a distant-metastasis classifier for papillary thyroid cancer. TCRdb re-clonotyped the PCR reads via MiXCR. V and J calls and clone size were set by TCRdb, not the authors. Altogether approximately 34,000 clones are present, less than 20% being singletons, with the ten largest covering around 3%. This clone was detected many times. Its matching antigen is unknown. General study results and limits: Reported TCR beta diversity, measured in blood and tumor, was significantly higher for malignant thyroid tumors than for benign nodules.

Germline lookup yields CDR1 MNHNY and CDR2 SVGAGI (reference sequence). V was clipped by 0 bases and J by 10 bases, with 19 bases between them. This CDR3 spans 16 amino acids. None of the patients had undergone any treatment ahead of thyroid surgery. The V and J genes are TRBV6-6 and TRBJ1-5; D possibly corresponds to TRBD1 (5 bases). Material for sequencing was blood. The receptor comes from a female donor with papillary thyroid cancer or a benign thyroid nodule (not recorded which). Some clones in this sample may be carry-over from other donors' samples. This chain's CDR3 is CASSYSNRGLGQPQHF. The CDR3 region has the DNA TGTGCCAGCAGTTACTCGAATCGGGGGTTGGGTCAACCCCAGCATTTT.